The entry that follows covers one TCR beta chain sequence. Antigen unknown. Runs used v3.0 of the immunoSEQ assay and were done at survey level. Profiling relied on immunoSEQ multiplex PCR, and the TCRdb table lists in-frame clones only, not all of them. This table has under 50,000 clones, approximately 94% appearing once. The data originate from a study of long-term antiretroviral therapy in people with HIV. Findings of the study overall: Clones expanded before ART dominated the repertoire at all time points.

The CDR3 is 16 residues long. V was pared by 6 bases and J by 7 bases, with 21 bases between. The germline CDR1 and CDR2 sequences are SGHVS and FQNEAQ. Sequencing used unsorted PBMCs, obtained roughly 9.4 years after starting antiretroviral therapy. This chain joins TRBV7-8 and TRBJ2-2; D is tentatively TRBD1 or TRBD2 (6 bases each). This sequence was found in a man aged 30 to 45 with HIV. The CDR3 sequence is CASRPPGGLTHGELFF. CDR3 coding DNA: TGTGCCAGCAGACCGCCCGGGGGCCTGACACACGGGGAGCTGTTTTTT.